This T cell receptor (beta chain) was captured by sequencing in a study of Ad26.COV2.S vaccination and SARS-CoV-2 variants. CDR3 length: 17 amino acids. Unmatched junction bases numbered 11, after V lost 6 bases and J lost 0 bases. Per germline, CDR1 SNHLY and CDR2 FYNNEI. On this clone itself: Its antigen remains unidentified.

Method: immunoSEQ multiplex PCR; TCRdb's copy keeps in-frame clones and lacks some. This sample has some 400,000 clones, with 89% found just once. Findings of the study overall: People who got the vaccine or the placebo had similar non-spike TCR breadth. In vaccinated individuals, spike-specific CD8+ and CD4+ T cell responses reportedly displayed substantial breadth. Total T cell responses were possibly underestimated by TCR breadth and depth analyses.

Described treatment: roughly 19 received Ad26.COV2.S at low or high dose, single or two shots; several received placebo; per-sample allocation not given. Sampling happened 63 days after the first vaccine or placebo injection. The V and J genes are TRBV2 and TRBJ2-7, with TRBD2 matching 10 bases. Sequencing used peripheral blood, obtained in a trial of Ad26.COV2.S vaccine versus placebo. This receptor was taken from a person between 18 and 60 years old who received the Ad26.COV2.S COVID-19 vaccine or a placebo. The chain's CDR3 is CASRDPGKREGSYEQYF. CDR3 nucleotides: TGTGCCAGCAGGGACCCAGGGAAGCGGGAGGGCTCCTACGAGCAGTACTTC. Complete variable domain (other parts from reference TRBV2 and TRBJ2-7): EPEVTQTPSHQVTQMGQEVILRCVPISNHLYFYWYRQILGQKVEFLVSFYNNEISEKSEIFDDQFSVERPDGSNFTLKIRSTKLEDSAMYFCASRDPGKREGSYEQYFGPGTRLTVT.